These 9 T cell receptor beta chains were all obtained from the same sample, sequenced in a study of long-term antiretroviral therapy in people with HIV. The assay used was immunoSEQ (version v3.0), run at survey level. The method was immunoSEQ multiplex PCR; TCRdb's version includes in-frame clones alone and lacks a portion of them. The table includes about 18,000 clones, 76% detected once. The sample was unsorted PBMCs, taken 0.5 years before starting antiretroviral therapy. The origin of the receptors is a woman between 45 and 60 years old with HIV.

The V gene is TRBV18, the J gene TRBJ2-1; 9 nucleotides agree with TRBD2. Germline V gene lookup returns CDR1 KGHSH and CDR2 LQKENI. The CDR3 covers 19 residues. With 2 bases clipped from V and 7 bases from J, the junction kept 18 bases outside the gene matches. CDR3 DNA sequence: TGTGCCAGCTCACCAAACCCCGTGGGGTTTTCTAGCGGGGTTAATGAGCAGTTCTTC. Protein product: CASSPNPVGFSSGVNEQFF.

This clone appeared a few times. CDR3 nucleotides: TGTGCCAGCAGCCACACGGGACAGTTTTCCTACAATGAGCAGTTCTTC. Its translation: CASSHTGQFSYNEQFF. The rearrangement links TRBV11-2 to TRBJ2-1; 7 bases match TRBD1. CDR3 length equals 16 residues. J was trimmed by 1 base and V by 5 bases; bases with no gene match: 8. Germline V CDR1 and CDR2: SGHAT, FQNNGV.

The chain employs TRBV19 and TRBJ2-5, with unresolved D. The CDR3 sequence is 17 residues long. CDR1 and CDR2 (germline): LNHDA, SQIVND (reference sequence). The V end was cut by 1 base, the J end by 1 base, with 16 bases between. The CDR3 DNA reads TGTGCCAGTAGTATAGCCGACCGGCGAGCGACCCAAGAGACCCAGTACTTC. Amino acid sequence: CASSIADRRATQETQYF. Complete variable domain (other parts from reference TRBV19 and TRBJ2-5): DGGITQSPKYLFRKEGQNVTLSCEQNLNHDAMYWYRQDPGQGLRLIYYSQIVNDFQKGDIAEGYSVSREKKESFPLTVTSAQKNPTAFYLCASSIADRRATQETQYFGPGTRLLVL.

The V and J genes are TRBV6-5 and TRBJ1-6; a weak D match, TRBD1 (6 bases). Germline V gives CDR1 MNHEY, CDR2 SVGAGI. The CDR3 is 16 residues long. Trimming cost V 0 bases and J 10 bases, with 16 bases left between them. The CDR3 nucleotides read TGTGCCAGCAGTTACTCGAGACAGGCGGTAGGATCACCCCTCCACTTT. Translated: CASSYSRQAVGSPLHF.

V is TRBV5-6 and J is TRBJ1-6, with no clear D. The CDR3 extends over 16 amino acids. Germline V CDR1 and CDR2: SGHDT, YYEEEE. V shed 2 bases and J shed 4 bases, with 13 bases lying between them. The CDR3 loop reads CASSLGPEAYNSPLHF. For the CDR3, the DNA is TGTGCCAGCAGCTTAGGTCCGGAGGCTTATAATTCACCCCTCCACTTT.

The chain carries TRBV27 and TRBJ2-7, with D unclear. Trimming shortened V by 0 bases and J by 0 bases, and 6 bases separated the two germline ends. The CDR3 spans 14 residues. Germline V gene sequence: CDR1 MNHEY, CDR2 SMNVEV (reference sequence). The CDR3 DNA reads TGTGCCAGCAGTTTATCAGGCCGCTCCTACGAGCAGTACTTC. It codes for CASSLSGRSYEQYF.

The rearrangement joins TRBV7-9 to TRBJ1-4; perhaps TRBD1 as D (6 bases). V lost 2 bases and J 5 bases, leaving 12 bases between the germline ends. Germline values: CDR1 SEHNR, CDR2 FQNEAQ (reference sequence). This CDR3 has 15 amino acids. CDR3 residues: CASSLSGETNEKLFF. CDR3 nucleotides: TGTGCCAGCAGCTTATCAGGGGAGACAAATGAAAAACTGTTTTTT.

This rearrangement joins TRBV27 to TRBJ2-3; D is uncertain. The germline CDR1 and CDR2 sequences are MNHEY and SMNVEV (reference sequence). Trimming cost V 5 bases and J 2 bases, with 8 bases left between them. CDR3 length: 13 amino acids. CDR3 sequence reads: CASSLTPTDTQYF. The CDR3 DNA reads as TGTGCCAGCAGTCTTACCCCCACAGATACGCAGTATTTT.

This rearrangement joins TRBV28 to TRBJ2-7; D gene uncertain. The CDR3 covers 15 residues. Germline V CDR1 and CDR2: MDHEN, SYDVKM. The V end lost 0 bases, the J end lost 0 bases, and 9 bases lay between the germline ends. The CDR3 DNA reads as TGTGCCAGCAGTTTATGGGCACTGAGCTCCTACGAGCAGTACTTC. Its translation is CASSLWALSSYEQYF.